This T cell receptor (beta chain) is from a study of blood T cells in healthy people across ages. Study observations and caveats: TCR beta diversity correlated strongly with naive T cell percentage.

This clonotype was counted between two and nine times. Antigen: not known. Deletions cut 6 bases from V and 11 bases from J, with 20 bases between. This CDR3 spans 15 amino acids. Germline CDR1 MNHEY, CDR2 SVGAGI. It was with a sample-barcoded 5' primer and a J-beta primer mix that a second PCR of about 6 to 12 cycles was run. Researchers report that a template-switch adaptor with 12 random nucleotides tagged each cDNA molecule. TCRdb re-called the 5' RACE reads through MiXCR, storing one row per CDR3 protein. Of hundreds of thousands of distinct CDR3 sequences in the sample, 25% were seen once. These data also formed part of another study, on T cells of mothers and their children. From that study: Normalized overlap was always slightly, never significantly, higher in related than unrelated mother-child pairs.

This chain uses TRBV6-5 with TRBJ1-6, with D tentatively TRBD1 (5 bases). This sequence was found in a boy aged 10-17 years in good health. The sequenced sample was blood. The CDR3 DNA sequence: TGTGCCAGCAGCCCCCCCGGGGCAGCAAATCCACCCCTCCACTTT. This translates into CASSPPGAANPPLHF.